The sequence of this T cell receptor (beta chain) was determined in a study of cytomegalovirus exposure and HLA in healthy donors. Study overall: An analysis done earlier identified around 100 million unique TCR beta sequences from approximately 200 million T cells.

CDR1 MGHRA and CDR2 YSYEKL come from the germline V gene. The CDR3 has 14 amino acids. The V and J ends lost 0 bases and 5 bases respectively, with 10 bases between them. Overall study findings and caveats: Per a later analysis, about 17,000 TCR beta sequences showed association with HLA alleles at 0.05 false discovery rate. Altogether, about 160 TCR beta chains were recorded as cytomegalovirus-associated.

Note on this clone: The antigen remains undetermined.

In the PCR, 60 Vbeta and 13 Jbeta primers were used. TCRdb keeps only in-frame clones here, not all; method: immunoSEQ multiplex PCR. The table includes 150,000 to 200,000 clones, around four fifths detected once. Sequencing was carried out using PBMCs. This chain joins TRBV4-1 and TRBJ1-2; D is unresolved. The receptor comes from a woman aged 40-49 years in good health and CMV-seronegative. The CDR3 here is CASSQDGEAYGYTF. The CDR3 region has the DNA TGCGCCAGCAGCCAAGATGGGGAGGCTTATGGCTACACCTTC.